A selection of T cell receptor beta chains follows, all from one sample in a study of CD8 T cells in Susac syndrome. TCRdb analysed the immunoSEQ multiplex PCR reads with MiXCR anew, one entry per CDR3 protein. The data show approximately 200,000 distinct CDR3 sequences, roughly 96% seen once. Sample: CD4+ T cells from PBMCs. Receptor source: a human donor with multiple sclerosis. Each CDR3 is given with its conserved first and last residue. The D gene is left open where the match is weak. Size tells how often a clone was seen (once, few, many) or the class of an expanded clone, and some rows leave it out.

d_call: NA; cdr3_length: 13; j_call: TRBJ2-5; clone_size: NA; v_call: TRBV4-1; cdr3_aa: CASAAGFQETQYF; cdr3_nt: TGCGCCAGCGCTGCGGGGTTCCAAGAGACCCAGTACTTC
d_call: NA; cdr3_length: 11; j_call: TRBJ2-1; clone_size: NA; v_call: TRBV24-1; cdr3_aa: CATSDGVEQFF; cdr3_nt: TGTGCCACCAGTGATGGGGTTGAGCAGTTCTTC
d_call: NA; cdr3_length: 17; j_call: TRBJ2-1; clone_size: NA; v_call: TRBV7-8; cdr3_aa: CASSLAGAGISYNEQFF; cdr3_nt: TGTGCCAGCAGCTTAGCGGGTGCGGGGATCTCCTACAATGAGCAGTTCTTC
d_call: NA; cdr3_length: 15; j_call: TRBJ1-6; clone_size: NA; v_call: TRBV27; cdr3_aa: CASSPRSVEYSPLHF; cdr3_nt: TGTGCCAGCAGTCCTAGGAGTGTTGAGTATTCACCCCTCCACTTT
d_call: NA; cdr3_length: 13; j_call: TRBJ2-2; clone_size: NA; v_call: TRBV30; cdr3_aa: CAWSVHNTGELFF; cdr3_nt: TGTGCCTGGAGTGTACACAATACCGGGGAGCTGTTTTTT
d_call: NA; cdr3_length: 13; j_call: TRBJ1-2; clone_size: NA; v_call: TRBV14; cdr3_aa: CASSHSRNYGYTF; cdr3_nt: TGTGCCAGCAGCCATTCCCGGAACTATGGCTACACCTTC
d_call: NA; cdr3_length: 13; j_call: TRBJ2-3; clone_size: NA; v_call: TRBV10-3; cdr3_aa: CAISDTGGDTQYF; cdr3_nt: TGTGCCATCAGTGATACGGGTGGAGATACGCAGTATTTT
d_call: NA; cdr3_length: 13; j_call: TRBJ2-7; clone_size: NA; v_call: TRBV7-9; cdr3_aa: CASSLDSGAEQYF; cdr3_nt: TGTGCCAGCAGCCTGGACTCCGGGGCCGAGCAGTACTTC
d_call: TRBD2; cdr3_length: 12; j_call: TRBJ2-7; clone_size: NA; v_call: TRBV3-1; cdr3_aa: CASSFGEGEQYF; cdr3_nt: TGTGCCAGCTCGTTCGGGGAGGGCGAGCAGTACTTC
d_call: NA; cdr3_length: 16; j_call: TRBJ2-3; clone_size: NA; v_call: TRBV29-1; cdr3_aa: CSTAGLTGVWTDTQYF; cdr3_nt: TGCAGCACGGCGGGATTAACGGGAGTTTGGACAGATACGCAGTATTTT
d_call: NA; cdr3_length: 16; j_call: TRBJ2-4; clone_size: NA; v_call: TRBV5-1; cdr3_aa: CASSPTLGNHRPIQYF; cdr3_nt: TGCGCCAGCAGCCCAACACTTGGAAACCACAGACCAATTCAGTACTTC
d_call: NA; cdr3_length: 15; j_call: TRBJ2-3; clone_size: NA; v_call: TRBV7-3; cdr3_aa: CASSSQGRLTDTQYF; cdr3_nt: TGTGCCAGCAGCTCTCAGGGGAGACTCACAGATACGCAGTATTTT
d_call: TRBD1; cdr3_length: 13; j_call: TRBJ1-2; clone_size: NA; v_call: TRBV30; cdr3_aa: CAWGTGTNYGYTF; cdr3_nt: TGTGCCTGGGGGACAGGGACTAACTATGGCTACACCTTC
d_call: TRBD2; cdr3_length: 14; j_call: TRBJ2-3; clone_size: NA; v_call: TRBV6-6; cdr3_aa: CAGRAGGSTDTQYF; cdr3_nt: TGTGCCGGTCGAGCGGGAGGGAGCACAGATACGCAGTATTTT
d_call: NA; cdr3_length: 14; j_call: TRBJ2-1; clone_size: NA; v_call: TRBV5-1; cdr3_aa: CASSLGTLIDEQFF; cdr3_nt: TGCGCCAGCAGCTTGGGCACTCTCATCGATGAGCAGTTCTTC
d_call: NA; cdr3_length: 12; j_call: TRBJ2-4; clone_size: NA; v_call: TRBV3-1; cdr3_aa: CASSQVVDIQYF; cdr3_nt: TGTGCCAGCAGCCAAGTCGTGGACATTCAGTACTTC
d_call: TRBD2; cdr3_length: 16; j_call: TRBJ2-3; clone_size: once; v_call: TRBV24-1; cdr3_aa: CATSDVLAGSTDTQYF; cdr3_nt: TGTGCCACCAGTGATGTTCTAGCGGGAAGCACAGATACGCAGTATTTT
d_call: NA; cdr3_length: 12; j_call: TRBJ1-2; clone_size: NA; v_call: TRBV30; cdr3_aa: CAWSTPTGPYTF; cdr3_nt: TGTGCCTGGAGTACCCCGACAGGTCCTTACACCTTC
d_call: NA; cdr3_length: 13; j_call: TRBJ2-3; clone_size: NA; v_call: TRBV18; cdr3_aa: CASSPPYEDTQYF; cdr3_nt: TGTGCCAGCTCACCACCGTACGAGGATACGCAGTATTTT
d_call: TRBD1; cdr3_length: 18; j_call: TRBJ1-4; clone_size: NA; v_call: TRBV3-1; cdr3_aa: CASRPGTGYPSVNEKLFF; cdr3_nt: TGTGCCAGCAGACCCGGGACAGGGTATCCTTCCGTCAATGAAAAACTGTTTTTT
d_call: TRBD1; cdr3_length: 14; j_call: TRBJ1-2; clone_size: once; v_call: TRBV7-9; cdr3_aa: CASDPGGSGGGYTF; cdr3_nt: TGTGCCAGCGATCCGGGTGGGTCAGGGGGCGGCTACACCTTC
d_call: TRBD1; cdr3_length: 13; j_call: TRBJ1-1; clone_size: NA; v_call: TRBV7-2; cdr3_aa: CASSLRTGGEAFF; cdr3_nt: TGTGCCAGCAGCTTACGGACAGGGGGTGAAGCTTTCTTT
d_call: NA; cdr3_length: 11; j_call: TRBJ1-4; clone_size: NA; v_call: TRBV30; cdr3_aa: CAWSEGNKLFF; cdr3_nt: TGTGCCTGGAGTGAGGGTAACAAACTGTTTTTT
d_call: NA; cdr3_length: 14; j_call: TRBJ2-7; clone_size: NA; v_call: TRBV29-1; cdr3_aa: CSVEDLGPAPKQYF; cdr3_nt: TGCAGCGTTGAAGATCTTGGGCCGGCCCCTAAGCAGTACTTC
d_call: NA; cdr3_length: 13; j_call: TRBJ1-1; clone_size: NA; v_call: TRBV29-1; cdr3_aa: CSASGHLNTEAFF; cdr3_nt: TGCAGCGCCTCGGGACATTTGAACACTGAAGCTTTCTTT
d_call: NA; cdr3_length: 13; j_call: TRBJ1-2; clone_size: NA; v_call: TRBV30; cdr3_aa: CAWTLQGGGGYTF; cdr3_nt: TGTGCCTGGACCTTACAGGGAGGAGGAGGCTACACCTTC
d_call: TRBD1; cdr3_length: 13; j_call: TRBJ1-4; clone_size: NA; v_call: TRBV30; cdr3_aa: CAWARTGGEKLFF; cdr3_nt: TGTGCCTGGGCCAGGACAGGGGGCGAAAAACTGTTTTTT
d_call: TRBD1; cdr3_length: 15; j_call: TRBJ2-1; clone_size: NA; v_call: TRBV29-1; cdr3_aa: CSVEDLGGASYEQFF; cdr3_nt: TGCAGCGTTGAAGATTTAGGGGGCGCCTCTTATGAGCAGTTCTTC
d_call: TRBD1; cdr3_length: 14; j_call: TRBJ2-5; clone_size: NA; v_call: TRBV25-1; cdr3_aa: CASSDRDRAETQYF; cdr3_nt: TGTGCCAGCAGTGACCGGGACAGGGCTGAGACCCAGTACTTC
d_call: NA; cdr3_length: 14; j_call: TRBJ2-3; clone_size: NA; v_call: TRBV3-1; cdr3_aa: CASSQPDEADTQYF; cdr3_nt: TGTGCCAGCAGCCAACCCGATGAGGCAGATACGCAGTATTTT
d_call: NA; cdr3_length: 16; j_call: TRBJ2-6; clone_size: NA; v_call: TRBV18; cdr3_aa: CASSPQPTSGANVLTF; cdr3_nt: TGTGCCAGCTCGCCTCAGCCGACATCTGGGGCCAACGTCCTGACTTTC
d_call: NA; cdr3_length: 13; j_call: TRBJ2-2; clone_size: NA; v_call: TRBV9; cdr3_aa: CASSVGANGELFF; cdr3_nt: TGTGCCAGCAGCGTAGGAGCTAACGGGGAGCTGTTTTTT
d_call: NA; cdr3_length: 16; j_call: TRBJ1-6; clone_size: NA; v_call: TRBV7-8; cdr3_aa: CASSLVYGKRDSPLHF; cdr3_nt: TGTGCCAGCAGCTTAGTATACGGGAAGAGAGATTCACCCCTCCACTTT
d_call: NA; cdr3_length: 13; j_call: TRBJ1-5; clone_size: once; v_call: TRBV18; cdr3_aa: CASSQGEHQPQHF; cdr3_nt: TGTGCCAGCTCACAGGGGGAGCATCAGCCCCAGCATTTT
d_call: NA; cdr3_length: 13; j_call: TRBJ2-1; clone_size: NA; v_call: TRBV29-1; cdr3_aa: CSVPLVGIGEQFF; cdr3_nt: TGCAGCGTTCCCCTGGTGGGGATTGGTGAGCAGTTCTTC
d_call: TRBD1; cdr3_length: 13; j_call: TRBJ1-1; clone_size: NA; v_call: TRBV7-9; cdr3_aa: CASTIQGSIEAFF; cdr3_nt: TGTGCCAGCACCATACAGGGGTCGATTGAAGCTTTCTTT
d_call: NA; cdr3_length: 10; j_call: TRBJ1-1; clone_size: NA; v_call: TRBV29-1; cdr3_aa: CSGGHTEAFF; cdr3_nt: TGCAGCGGGGGGCACACTGAAGCTTTCTTT
d_call: TRBD1; cdr3_length: 14; j_call: TRBJ1-5; clone_size: NA; v_call: TRBV29-1; cdr3_aa: CSARDREGNQPQHF; cdr3_nt: TGCAGCGCACGAGACAGGGAGGGCAATCAGCCCCAGCATTTT
d_call: TRBD2; cdr3_length: 17; j_call: TRBJ2-1; clone_size: NA; v_call: TRBV24-1; cdr3_aa: CATSDRPTSGTWNEQFF; cdr3_nt: TGTGCCACCAGTGATCGCCCGACTAGCGGGACATGGAATGAGCAGTTCTTC
d_call: TRBD1; cdr3_length: 12; j_call: TRBJ1-1; clone_size: NA; v_call: TRBV3-1; cdr3_aa: CASSYGDREAFF; cdr3_nt: TGTGCCAGCAGCTATGGGGACAGGGAAGCTTTCTTT
d_call: NA; cdr3_length: 12; j_call: TRBJ2-5; clone_size: NA; v_call: TRBV29-1; cdr3_aa: CSVGGQKETQYF; cdr3_nt: TGCAGCGTTGGGGGCCAGAAAGAGACCCAGTACTTC
d_call: NA; cdr3_length: 13; j_call: TRBJ2-7; clone_size: NA; v_call: TRBV4-2; cdr3_aa: CASSQKQSYEQYF; cdr3_nt: TGTGCCAGCAGCCAAAAGCAAAGCTACGAGCAGTACTTC
d_call: NA; cdr3_length: 13; j_call: TRBJ2-3; clone_size: NA; v_call: TRBV7-2; cdr3_aa: CASSSFNTDTQYF; cdr3_nt: TGTGCCAGCAGCTCCTTTAACACAGATACGCAGTATTTT
d_call: TRBD1; cdr3_length: 15; j_call: TRBJ1-1; clone_size: NA; v_call: TRBV7-9; cdr3_aa: CASSATQGADTEAFF; cdr3_nt: TGTGCCAGCAGCGCCACACAGGGGGCAGACACTGAAGCTTTCTTT
d_call: NA; cdr3_length: 16; j_call: TRBJ2-2; clone_size: NA; v_call: TRBV5-1; cdr3_aa: CASSLSAGMNTGELFF; cdr3_nt: TGCGCCAGCAGCTTGTCGGCAGGGATGAACACCGGGGAGCTGTTTTTT
d_call: TRBD2; cdr3_length: 16; j_call: TRBJ2-3; clone_size: NA; v_call: TRBV20-1; cdr3_aa: CSASGSSGSLKDTQYF; cdr3_nt: TGCAGTGCTAGCGGATCTAGCGGGAGTTTAAAGGATACGCAGTATTTT
d_call: TRBD1; cdr3_length: 16; j_call: TRBJ2-7; clone_size: NA; v_call: TRBV27; cdr3_aa: CASRGSRWDSSYEQYF; cdr3_nt: TGTGCCAGTCGGGGTTCTCGTTGGGACAGCTCCTACGAGCAGTACTTC
d_call: NA; cdr3_length: 9; j_call: TRBJ1-2; clone_size: NA; v_call: TRBV20-1; cdr3_aa: CSAPYGYTF; cdr3_nt: TGCAGTGCGCCCTATGGCTACACCTTC